This T cell receptor beta chain was found in a study of T cell responses to AZD1222 COVID-19 vaccine. Findings and caveats of the study: The donor group comprised mostly white British people and more females; the analysis possibly underestimated clonal diversity. Baseline antibody screening turned up just six seropositive AZD1222 recipients. Two AZD1222 administrations were followed by greater Spike-specific TCR breadth and depth. No day 14 peak samples; only post-peak repertoires were characterized.

Using immunoSEQ multiplex PCR, the repertoire was profiled, and TCRdb retains in-frame clones only, with some absent. The sample lists 90,000 to 110,000 clones; 70% to 90% were seen once. The V end lost 2 bases, the J end lost 4 bases, and 14 bases lay between the germline ends. The germline V gene encodes CDR1 SEHNR and CDR2 FQNEAQ (reference sequence). The CDR3 has 16 amino acids. For this clone: Its antigen is not known.

The rearrangement uses TRBV7-9 and TRBJ2-2; D remains ambiguous. Sample: peripheral blood, taken on day 0 of AZD1222 vaccination. The sequence was obtained from an adult in good health. The CDR3 region has the DNA TGTGCCAGCAGCTTAAATTTGGGGTTGCGCACCGGGGAGCTGTTTTTT. Amino acids: CASSLNLGLRTGELFF. Drawing the rest from reference TRBV7-9 and TRBJ2-2, the complete variable domain is DTGVSQNPRHKITKRGQNVTFRCDPISEHNRLYWYRQTLGQGPEFLTYFQNEAQLEKSRLLSDRFSAERPKGSFSTLEIQRTEQGDSAMYLCASSLNLGLRTGELFFGEGSRLTVL.